One T cell receptor (beta chain) is described in this entry. It has no known antigen specificity. No base quality information exists; no much larger clone differs at one position. This entry belongs to a study of cytomegalovirus exposure and HLA in healthy donors (dated 2017 in TCRdb). At the level of the whole study: In an earlier analysis of 450 to 750 of the donors, around 300 Gb of sequence data and 95 million to 130 million unique TCR beta sequences from some 170 million T cells were reported. An early release that covered about 600 HLA-typed donors contained 300 to 350 gigabases of sequencing data and tens of millions of unique TCR sequences. Of the 300 to 500 genotyped donors, 65% to 90% were placed in the genetic ancestry cluster associated with self-reported Caucasian donors. The study aimed to test whether cataloging public T cell receptors could reveal signatures of past pathogen exposure. The T cell repertoires of around 670 subjects were profiled by immunosequencing and related to cytomegalovirus serostatus. Besides the first cohort of approximately 670 subjects, a separate validation cohort made up of some 110 different subjects was used. To predict cytomegalovirus infection status, the study combined high-throughput TCR immunosequencing, statistical association of individual TCRs with disease status, and machine learning. In a later analysis, previously published TCR beta repertoires from 666 donors were re-analyzed and high-resolution HLA genotyping was added so that TCR occurrence patterns could be studied. In the later analysis, no new phenotypic data were used to find candidate immune exposures; instead, reliance was placed on TCR beta sequences and their occurrence across donors. An earlier analysis of approximately 500 of the donors applied high-throughput TCR beta sequencing to assess whether each TCR beta V gene segment acted as functional or pseudogenic. Alongside the repertoire data, information on donor age, sex, ethnicity and CMV serostatus was compiled. A later genetic analysis used genome-wide SNP genotypes for about 60% of the roughly 700 donors, treating that subset as a discovery cohort. All discovery cohort repertoires had been generated using a single sequencing platform. HLA typing covered class I and class II loci at four-digit resolution. The number of typed donors differed by locus: about 629-630 for A, B, C, DRB1 and DQB1; about 520 for DQA1; 600 to 610 for DPA1; and around 450 for DPB1. A handful of DR-DQ haplotypes were handled as single units for association and clustering because linkage in the cohort was strong. Among a few hundred genotyped donors of the cohort, an average of roughly 240,000 unique TCR beta nucleotide sequences were sequenced per donor, roughly 20% of them non-productive. The full study reports these points: Three of the identified cytomegalovirus-associated TCR beta chains were confirmed in vitro to be specific for cytomegalovirus antigens. In a later genetic analysis, fewer N-insertions in productive TCRs were reported among donors in an Asian-associated ancestry cluster than the roughly 700-donor mean. Roughly uniform sequencing depth across donors was assumed in presence/absence analyses, although this assumption may not hold. Correlated functional status among segregating V segments might reflect linkage disequilibrium, but an unknown experimental factor could not be ruled out. In a later analysis, most CMV-associated TCR beta chains were found to appear HLA-restricted, with HLA associations seemingly driven largely by CMV exposure. The classifier was reported to diagnose cytomegalovirus status with high specificity and sensitivity in both the original cohort and the validation cohort. In a later analysis, HLA-associated TCR beta chains were found to be more clonally expanded and to have lower generation probabilities than equally common non-associated chains. Several of the top co-occurrence clusters appeared to be linked to parvovirus B19, influenza, CMV and Epstein-Barr virus, according to a later analysis. Roughly 15 rarely observed V segments, including chromosome 9 orphons, were excluded from the earlier analysis of approximately 500 of the donors because counts were too low. In the study, around 150 TCR beta chains were listed as associated with cytomegalovirus. A further reported finding was that TCR beta sequences accurately predicted the HLA-A and HLA-B alleles for most subjects in the first cohort. In a later analysis, the rate of TCR association differed among HLA loci, with DRB1 alleles having the most associated TCRs and HLA-C alleles having the fewest. Strong co-occurrence of HLA alleles, especially DR and DQ, made assigning TCR associations to individual alleles difficult. At a false discovery rate of 0.05, a later analysis linked some 17,000 TCR beta sequences to specific HLA alleles. The sequencing pipeline was judged likely to have produced a cluster of highly shared sequence variants as a technical artifact. Because the 87-base-pair reads could not distinguish some IMGT-functional V segments, including TRBV6-2 and TRBV6-3, those segments were excluded. In an earlier analysis of around 600 of the donors, most TCR beta V segments appeared in productive rearrangements about 87% or about 30% of the time, broadly matching IMGT annotations. Most TCR sequences were observed very rarely across donors, whereas some public TCRs were present in many individuals. CMV serostatus was the only immune exposure information available for the cohort. An association between a missense DCLRE1C variant and V-gene and J-gene trimming of TCR beta chains was found in a later genetic analysis and replicated in an independent cohort. This cohort had only TCR beta chains sequenced, and the lack of alpha or paired-chain data limited which features could be detected. Because HLA typing was missing for some donors at each locus, association tests included only the typed subset. The authors suggested that the approach could potentially be generalized to other disease states and immunological phenotypes.

The cohort consisted of 600 to 700 healthy bone marrow donors. All cohort members were sampled while nominally healthy, although unrecorded immune exposures were likely present. The donor tested CMV seropositive and was one of the 289 seropositive cohort members. Every donor gave a peripheral blood sample, and the peripheral blood mononuclear cells from that sample were used for TCR beta sequencing. The Qiagen DNeasy Blood Extraction Kit was used to extract genomic DNA from the blood cell samples. Spanning cysteine to phenylalanine, the CDR3 consists of 13 amino acids. Only CDR3 DNA is held: 39 bases, read in frame from base 1. V drops 8 bases and J drops 5 bases, leaving 14 bases in between. Reading the germline V gene (reference sequence) gives CDR1 LNHDA and CDR2 SQIVND. Libraries were made using the immunoSEQ multiplex PCR assay. For the multiplex PCR, a mixture combining 60 forward primers for TCR Vbeta segments and 13 reverse primers for TCR Jbeta segments was used. A multiplex PCR assay on genomic DNA amplified the CDR3 region of rearranged TCR beta genes. On the Illumina HiSeq System, the amplified TCR beta libraries were sequenced as 87-base-pair reads. The source study handled its data this way. A later analysis tallied 80 million to 95 million unique TCR beta chains across the 600 to 700 repertoires, and some 12 million of those chains were shared by two or more donors. To remove PCR and sequencing errors, raw reads were error-corrected and collapsed into unique sequences using a nearest-neighbor algorithm that merged closely related sequences. CDR3 sequences were aligned to IMGT reference sequences to assign V, D and J gene segments. Each retained sequence needed at least a six-nucleotide match to both a V gene segment and a J gene segment. A rearrangement was called productive if the CDR3 had no stop codons and remained in frame with V and J, and every other rearrangement was called non-productive. CDR3 was defined by IMGT convention, running from the second conserved V-encoded cysteine to the conserved J-encoded phenylalanine. The earlier analysis of roughly 590 of the donors excluded sequences that lacked an unambiguous match to a single V gene segment. An earlier analysis of several hundred of the donors called V segments functional above 56.7% productive rearrangements and segregating when the between-donor standard deviation exceeded 5%. A statistical classification framework was built for diagnosing cytomegalovirus status from the catalog of TCR beta chain sequences. V and J gene assignment, in a later analysis, came from comparing TCR nucleotide sequences with IMGT/GENE-DB human TR gene sequences. The TCRdist pipeline was used in a later analysis to assign CDR3 sequences and most-parsimonious VDJ recombination scenarios. In a later analysis, each TCR beta chain was defined by its CDR3 amino acid sequence together with its V-gene family, and reads without a unique V-gene family were excluded. As a way to deal with suspected cross-contamination and a sequencing artifact, a later analysis dropped 450 to 600 nucleotide sequences that were highly shared and had low generation probability. For each public chain, a later analysis derived a clonal expansion index from normalized ranks of inferred template counts within each repertoire. In a later analysis, generation probabilities were computed with a VDJ recombination model fitted to out-of-frame rearrangements, and the resulting probabilities were checked against IGoR. In a later analysis, hypergeometric tests were used to score TCR-TCR, TCR-HLA and TCR-CMV co-occurrence, with a repertoire-size bias correction applied to TCR pairs. In a later analysis, false discovery rates were estimated by permuting HLA or CMV assignments 20 times. In a later analysis, co-occurring TCRs were grouped with DBSCAN, and TCRdist sequence similarity was added when clustering was performed within HLA-allele-positive subsets. Repertoires with fewer than 30,000 or more than 120,000 public chains, plus five repertoires with anomalous nucleotide sharing, were excluded from co-occurrence clustering. Entries here come from immuneACCESS through TCRdb and include only in-frame sequences with V and J called. Some clones fail to appear in such tables; in the studies checked, an unresolved V gene covers under half of the shortfall, and the cause of the remainder is unknown. Clone size and V and J calls were adopted from that table, with D and trimming inferred from the DNA. The sample table contains about 200,000 clones; only one count was recorded for approximately 78% of them. Less than 15% of the sample is in the top ten clones.

The source of this sequence is a woman between 25 and 40 years old in good health and CMV-seropositive. The sample taken for sequencing was PBMCs. The chain links TRBV19 with TRBJ2-3, and perhaps TRBD1 as D gene, on 6 matching bases. The encoded CDR3 is CASSPTGLDTQYF. The DNA sequence is TGTGCCAGTTCTCCGACAGGCCTAGATACGCAGTATTTT.